This T cell receptor (beta chain) was retrieved from a study of vaccination and CD4 T cells after COVID-19. As for the study in general: Stimuli were overlapping spike peptide pools of SARS-CoV-2 and three common cold coronaviruses (HCoV-NL63, HCoV-OC43, HCoV-229E). Researchers treated control cultures with a CEFX pool, an HIV-1 Nef pool, or no peptide.

Note on this clonotype: Its antigen is unidentified.

The Oncomine TCR Beta short-read assay was applied to DNA of cultured CD4+ T cells. Investigators isolated genomic DNA from cultured CD4+ T cells. TCRdb ran MiXCR on the PCR reads and lists one entry per CDR3 protein. The repertoire includes around 17,000 distinct CDR3 sequences, about 75% of them detected once, and 15% to 20% sits in the top ten. The treatment is: roughly 11-day PBMC culture with coronavirus spike peptide pools or control peptides (ViraFEST assay). Sequencing was carried out using CD4+ T cells from blood, cultured in vitro. The clonotype was recovered from a human donor who had recovered from COVID-19.

CDR3 coding DNA: TGTGCCAGCAGTGACAGGGTTGGGGACACTGAAGCTTTCTTT. It codes for CASSDRVGDTEAFF. The chain is built from TRBV2 and TRBJ1-1, with a tentative D call TRBD1 (5 bases). This CDR3 contains 14 residues. Germline V gives CDR1 SNHLY, CDR2 FYNNEI. The V end was cut by 3 bases, the J end by 3 bases, with 11 bases between. Complete variable domain (other parts from reference TRBV2 and TRBJ1-1): EPEVTQTPSHQVTQMGQEVILRCVPISNHLYFYWYRQILGQKVEFLVSFYNNEISEKSEIFDDQFSVERPDGSNFTLKIRSTKLEDSAMYFCASSDRVGDTEAFFGQGTRLTVV.